Listed below are T cell receptor beta chains from one sample, sequenced in a study of shared clonotypes between healthy human individuals. Sequenced by immunoSEQ multiplex PCR; TCRdb stores in-frame clones only, minus some. Of approximately 530,000 clones in the sample, approximately 95% were seen once. Sequencing input: naive CD4+ T cells sorted from blood. These receptors were collected from a woman aged 30 to 39 in good health. The CDR3 runs from the conserved cysteine through the conserved F or W. D genes are given only for firm matches. Some rows have no size entry. The others give once, few or many, or a class for an expanded clone.

clone_size,d_call,v_call,j_call,cdr3_nt,cdr3_aa
.,TRBD1,TRBV28,TRBJ2-7,TGTGCCAGCAGGACAATCGGGACAGGGGTCACCGAGCAGTACTTC,CASRTIGTGVTEQYF
.,TRBD2,TRBV7-9,TRBJ2-7,TGTGCCAGCAGCTTAGCTATTAGCGGGAGACACGAGCAGTACTTC,CASSLAISGRHEQYF
.,.,TRBV11-3,TRBJ1-5,TGTGCCAGCAGCTTAGACAGGGCAGGGGTTCGTCAGCCCCAGCATTTT,CASSLDRAGVRQPQHF
.,.,TRBV5-1,TRBJ1-2,TGCGCCAGCAGCCTGAATGCCTATGGCTACACCTTC,CASSLNAYGYTF
.,.,TRBV28,TRBJ2-7,TGTGCCAGCAGTTTATGGACTCTCTACGAGCAGTACTTC,CASSLWTLYEQYF
.,TRBD2,TRBV4-1,TRBJ2-3,TGCGCCAGCAGCCTGGGACTAGCGGGAGGGCCGTCTGATACGCAGTATTTT,CASSLGLAGGPSDTQYF
.,TRBD2,TRBV5-1,TRBJ2-3,TGCGCCAGCAGCTTGGGGGAGGGCCTCCATCGGGATACGCAGTATTTT,CASSLGEGLHRDTQYF
once,.,TRBV18,TRBJ1-4,TGTGCCAGCTCACCAGTCAGGGGAAGGGATGAAAAACTGTTTTTT,CASSPVRGRDEKLFF
.,.,TRBV5-4,TRBJ1-4,TGTGCCAGCAGCTTGGGTCAGGGGAGTGAAAAACTGTTTTTT,CASSLGQGSEKLFF
.,.,TRBV2,TRBJ2-2,TGTGCCAGCAGTGAACAAGGGGGGAGCGGGGAGCTGTTTTTT,CASSEQGGSGELFF
.,.,TRBV6-1,TRBJ1-3,TGTGCCAGCAGTGAAGCGGGCTCCGGGGCGAGAGGAAACACCATATATTTT,CASSEAGSGARGNTIYF
.,TRBD2,TRBV27,TRBJ2-2,TGTGCCAGCAGTTTATCGGTAGCGGGCCACGGGGAGCTGTTTTTT,CASSLSVAGHGELFF
.,.,TRBV19,TRBJ1-6,TGTGCCAGTAGTACAGGGGTGGCCTATAATTCACCCCTCCACTTT,CASSTGVAYNSPLHF
.,TRBD1,TRBV5-1,TRBJ2-2,TGCGCCAGCAGCCTGGGACAGGTTATCACCGGGGAGCTGTTTTTT,CASSLGQVITGELFF
.,.,TRBV28,TRBJ2-1,TGTGCCAGCAGTTCATCCGGGAGCCTCCCGCGCAATGAGCAGTTCTTC,CASSSSGSLPRNEQFF
once,TRBD1,TRBV5-1,TRBJ1-1,TGCGCCAGCAGCTTGCAGGGGGCGAACTCTGAAGCTTTCTTT,CASSLQGANSEAFF
.,.,TRBV5-1,TRBJ2-3,TGCGCCAGCAGCTTACAGGGTGGGAGCACAGATACGCAGTATTTT,CASSLQGGSTDTQYF
.,.,TRBV19,TRBJ1-3,TGTGCCAGTAGTCCAGGATCGTCCTCTGGAAACACCATATATTTT,CASSPGSSSGNTIYF
once,TRBD1,TRBV18,TRBJ1-5,TGTGCCAGCTCCCGTACAGGGGAACCGGATCAGCCCCAGCATTTT,CASSRTGEPDQPQHF
.,TRBD2,TRBV25-1,TRBJ2-1,TGTGCCAGCAGTGAATCTCTAGCGGGGGGCCCTTTGAATGAGCGGTTCTTC,CASSESLAGGPLNERFF
.,TRBD1,TRBV4-1,TRBJ1-4,TGCGCCAGCAGGGCCTCGACAGGGAGTGGTGAAAAACTGTTTTTT,CASRASTGSGEKLFF
.,.,TRBV10-1,TRBJ2-7,TGCGCCAGCAGTATTGGAGGAATTGGCGAGCAGTACTTC,CASSIGGIGEQYF
.,TRBD1,TRBV6-5,TRBJ2-7,TGTGCCAGCAGTTCTACAGGGGGTTCCTACGAGCAGTACTTC,CASSSTGGSYEQYF
.,.,TRBV6-6,TRBJ1-5,TGTGCCAGCAGCCCAATGCGGTCGAGCAATCAGCCCCAGCATTTT,CASSPMRSSNQPQHF
.,TRBD1,TRBV27,TRBJ2-7,TGTGCCAGCAGCCTGACAGGGGAGGTCTACGAGCAGTACTTC,CASSLTGEVYEQYF
.,.,TRBV5-8,TRBJ1-5,TGTGCCAGCAGCTTGGAGGGCAGGCGCAATCAGCCCCAGCATTTT,CASSLEGRRNQPQHF
.,.,TRBV29-1,TRBJ2-1,TGCAGCGTTGAATCCCATTCCTACAATGAGCAGTTCTTC,CSVESHSYNEQFF
.,.,TRBV6-5,TRBJ2-1,TGTGCCAGCAGCCAACCCCCGATCGATGAGCAGTTCTTC,CASSQPPIDEQFF
.,.,TRBV7-6,TRBJ2-5,TGTGCCAGCAGCTTAGGGAACGAAGAGACCCAGTACTTC,CASSLGNEETQYF
once,.,TRBV5-8,TRBJ2-2,TGTGCCAGCAGCTTGGATGTTGGGGGGGCGCTCACCGGGGAGCTGTTTTTT,CASSLDVGGALTGELFF
.,.,TRBV4-1,TRBJ2-7,TGCGCCAGCAGCCAAGCAACCTCGGTGGCGACCTACGAGCAGTACTTC,CASSQATSVATYEQYF
.,.,TRBV6-5,TRBJ1-2,TGTGCCAGCAGTTACGACACAATGCGGGGCTACACCTTC,CASSYDTMRGYTF
.,.,TRBV10-3,TRBJ1-1,TGTGCCATCAGTTCCAGGGTTTCGAACACTGAAGCTTTCTTT,CAISSRVSNTEAFF
.,.,TRBV2,TRBJ1-2,TGTGCCAGCAGATACGGGACCGAAGGCTACACCTTC,CASRYGTEGYTF
.,.,TRBV9,TRBJ2-4,TGTGCCAGCAGCGTAGGGACAGCATTCTGGGGCAAAAACATTCAGTACTTC,CASSVGTAFWGKNIQYF
.,TRBD2,TRBV28,TRBJ2-2,TGTGCCAGCGGTACGGGGGGCACCGGGGAGCTGTTTTTT,CASGTGGTGELFF